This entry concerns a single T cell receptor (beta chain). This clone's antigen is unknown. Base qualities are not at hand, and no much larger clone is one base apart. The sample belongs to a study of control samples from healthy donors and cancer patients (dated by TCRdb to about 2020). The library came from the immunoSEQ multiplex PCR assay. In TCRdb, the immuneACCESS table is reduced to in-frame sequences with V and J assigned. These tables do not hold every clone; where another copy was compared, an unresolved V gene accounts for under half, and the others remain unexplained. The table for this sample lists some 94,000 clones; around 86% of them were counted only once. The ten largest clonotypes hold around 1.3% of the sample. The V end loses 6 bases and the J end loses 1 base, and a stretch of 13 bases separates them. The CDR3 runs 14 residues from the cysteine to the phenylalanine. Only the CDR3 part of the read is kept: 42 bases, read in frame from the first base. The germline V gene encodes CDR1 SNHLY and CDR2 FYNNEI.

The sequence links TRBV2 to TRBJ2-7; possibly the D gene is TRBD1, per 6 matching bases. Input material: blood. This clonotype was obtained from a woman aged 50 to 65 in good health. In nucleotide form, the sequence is TGTGCCAGCAGACAGGGACGGACATCCTACGAGCAGTACTTC. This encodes CASRQGRTSYEQYF.